The rows below give T cell receptor beta chains drawn from one sample of a study of post-analysis software for immune sequencing data. TCRdb reanalysed the PCR reads using MiXCR and keeps one entry per CDR3 protein. This table has hundreds of thousands of distinct CDR3 sequences, 55% to 70% appearing once. What was sequenced was blood. The receptors shown here come from a girl aged 2 to 9 with multiple sclerosis. The CDR3 runs from the conserved cysteine through the conserved F or W. The D gene is left open where the match is weak. Clone size, where shown, is once, few, many, or a class for clones that have expanded.

V gene	J gene	clone size	D gene	CDR3 DNA	CDR3 protein
TRBV18	TRBJ2-5	many	.	TGTGCCAGCTCAGGCGGAGAGACCCAGTACTTC	CASSGGETQYF
TRBV2	TRBJ1-5	.	.	TGTGCCAGCGGGCTGGTGGGGCAGCCCCAGCATTTT	CASGLVGQPQHF
TRBV12-3/TRBV12-4	TRBJ2-2	.	.	TGTGCCAGCAGTTCCCGCCTGGACTACAGAACCGGGGAGCTGTTTTTT	CASSSRLDYRTGELFF
TRBV12-3/TRBV12-4	TRBJ2-7	.	TRBD1	TGTGCCAGCAGTTTAGGTGGACAGGGGGCTTCGGTATACGAGCAGTACTTC	CASSLGGQGASVYEQYF
TRBV29-1	TRBJ2-1	.	TRBD2	TGCAGCGTCCCCGGGACTAGCGGGCCCAATGAGCAGTTCTTC	CSVPGTSGPNEQFF
TRBV5-1	TRBJ1-6	.	.	TGCGCCAGCAGCTTGGAGGGTTCGCATTCACCCCTCCACTTT	CASSLEGSHSPLHF
TRBV6-5	TRBJ1-2	.	TRBD1	TGTGCCAGCAGAAACCGGGACAGGGTTAGCTATGGCTACACCTTC	CASRNRDRVSYGYTF
TRBV2	TRBJ2-5	.	TRBD1	TGTGCCAGCAGTGAACGGTTAGGGACAGGGGGCCCCCAAGAGACCCAGTACTTC	CASSERLGTGGPQETQYF
TRBV25-1	TRBJ2-5	.	.	TGTGCCAGCAGTGAGGGTCCAAGAGGACAAGAGACCCAGTACTTC	CASSEGPRGQETQYF
TRBV7-2	TRBJ2-3	.	.	TGTGCCACCTCCGACGGGTTCACAGATACGCAGTATTTT	CATSDGFTDTQYF
TRBV4-3	TRBJ2-1	.	.	TGCGCCAGCAGCCAAGATGGGGACGAGGGGGGTCTCAGGAGATCTGGGCAGTTCTTC	CASSQDGDEGGLRRSGQFF
TRBV6-5	TRBJ1-2	few	.	TGTGCCAGCAGTTATGCCTACTTACAGGAGGATGGCTACACCTTC	CASSYAYLQEDGYTF
TRBV5-1	TRBJ2-7	.	.	TGCGCCAGCACCCCAGGGGCCAACCTTTACGAGCAGTACTTC	CASTPGANLYEQYF
TRBV7-9	TRBJ2-1	.	TRBD2	TGTGCCAGCAGCCCGGGACTAGTGGTGAATGAGCAGTTCTTC	CASSPGLVVNEQFF
TRBV18	TRBJ1-2	few	TRBD1	TGTGCCAGCTCGGCAGGACAGGGGCCCGATGGCTACACCTTC	CASSAGQGPDGYTF
TRBV10-1	TRBJ2-1	.	.	TGCGCCAGCAGTGCCTCGGATGACCTAGAGCAGTTCTTC	CASSASDDLEQFF
TRBV5-1	TRBJ1-1	.	.	TGCGCCAGCAGCTCCACAGAGATGGCCACTGAAGCTTTCTTT	CASSSTEMATEAFF
TRBV10-3	TRBJ2-7	once	TRBD1	TGTGCCATCAGTGAGCCCACAGGGGGCTGGTACGAGCAGTACTTC	CAISEPTGGWYEQYF
TRBV7-2	TRBJ2-3	.	TRBD2	TGTGCCAGCAGCCTAATAGCGGGGGGGAGCGATGGAGATACGCAGTATTTT	CASSLIAGGSDGDTQYF
TRBV5-1	TRBJ2-3	.	.	TGCGCCAGCAGCTTCCTTTGGACAGATACGCAGTATTTT	CASSFLWTDTQYF
TRBV29-1	TRBJ1-2	once	.	TGCAGCGTTGGGCTGGCCTATGGCTACACCTTC	CSVGLAYGYTF
TRBV5-1	TRBJ2-3	.	TRBD2	TGCGCCAGCAGCTTACTAGCGGGGGGGCCAAGAGATACGCAGTATTTT	CASSLLAGGPRDTQYF
TRBV24-1	TRBJ2-1	.	.	TGTGCCACCAGTGACAACGACTTGGATGAGCAGTTCTTC	CATSDNDLDEQFF
TRBV6-1	TRBJ2-1	.	TRBD2	TGTGCCAGCACCAAAGGTAGTAGCGGGACCTACAATGAGCAGTTCTTC	CASTKGSSGTYNEQFF
TRBV29-1	TRBJ2-1	few	.	TGCAGCGTTGGTCGGAGTGGCTACAATGAGCAGTTCTTC	CSVGRSGYNEQFF
TRBV20-1	TRBJ2-5	once	.	TGCAGTGCTAGAGATCTGGGGGCTGGTCCCCAAGAGACCCAGTACTTC	CSARDLGAGPQETQYF
TRBV29-1	TRBJ2-7	.	.	TGCAGCGCCTTACTTTCCTACGAGCAGTACTTC	CSALLSYEQYF
TRBV7-2	TRBJ2-5	few	.	TGTGCCAGCAGTCGTGGGGCCACAGAGACCCAGTACTTC	CASSRGATETQYF
TRBV19	TRBJ2-1	.	TRBD1	TGTGCCAGTAGTATCGACGTGACGACAGGGTTATCCTACAATGAGCAGTTCTTC	CASSIDVTTGLSYNEQFF
TRBV20-1	TRBJ2-3	.	.	TGCAGTGCTTCAAGGGTACCGAAGAGTATAACAGATACGCAGTATTTT	CSASRVPKSITDTQYF
TRBV7-8	TRBJ2-7	.	.	TGTGCCAGCAGCTTAAATGGGCGCGAGCAGTACTTC	CASSLNGREQYF
TRBV7-9	TRBJ2-5	few	TRBD2	TGTGCCAGCAGCTTAGGCGGGGGGGCCCAGGAGACCCAGTACTTC	CASSLGGGAQETQYF
TRBV5-1	TRBJ2-1	few	.	TGCGCCAGCAGTTGGGACGGAAACTCGCACAATGAGCAGTTCTTC	CASSWDGNSHNEQFF
TRBV6-5	TRBJ2-1	few	.	TGTGCCAGCAGTTACGCTGCTCTAGTGGGTCACGAGCAGTTCTTC	CASSYAALVGHEQFF
TRBV7-2	TRBJ2-6	.	.	TGTGCCAGCACCTCAGGGGCTGGGGCCAACGTCCTGACTTTC	CASTSGAGANVLTF
TRBV11-2	TRBJ2-1	.	.	TGTGCCAGCATGGCAGGCAGCAGCTCCTACAATGAGCAGTTCTTC	CASMAGSSSYNEQFF
TRBV10-2	TRBJ2-7	.	TRBD2	TGCGCCAGCAGTGAGTCCCCAGGGACTAGCGGGAGCAGCCACGAGCAGTACTTC	CASSESPGTSGSSHEQYF
TRBV29-1	TRBJ2-4	.	TRBD2	TGCAGCGTCGGTGGACTAGCGGGGGACGAGTACTTC	CSVGGLAGDEYF
TRBV29-1	TRBJ2-3	few	.	TGCAGCGTTGGAATCGATACGCAGTATTTT	CSVGIDTQYF
TRBV20-1	TRBJ1-2	.	TRBD1	TGCAGTGCTAGAGCTCACCCGGGGACAGGCTATGGCTACACCTTC	CSARAHPGTGYGYTF
TRBV12-3/TRBV12-4	TRBJ1-1	.	TRBD1	TGTGCCAGCAACACTGACAGGGGTGAAGCTTTCTTT	CASNTDRGEAFF
TRBV20-1	TRBJ2-3	.	.	TGCAGTGCTAGAGAGAAATCCCCGGGACTCGAGACAGATACGCAGTATTTT	CSAREKSPGLETDTQYF
TRBV10-3	TRBJ1-2	.	.	TGTGCCATCACCGAAACGACAAGATATGGCTACACCTTC	CAITETTRYGYTF
TRBV7-2	TRBJ2-1	.	TRBD2	TGTGCCAGCAGCTTTTCTAGCGGGGGGAGCTCCTACAATGAGCAGTTCTTC	CASSFSSGGSSYNEQFF
TRBV10-3	TRBJ2-3	few	TRBD2	TGTGCCATCAGTGCTAGCGGAGGCACAGATACGCAGTATTTT	CAISASGGTDTQYF
TRBV6-5	TRBJ2-1	.	.	TGTGCCAGCAGTTACCGGGGGGCAGGGAATCCCAATGAGCAGTTCTTC	CASSYRGAGNPNEQFF
TRBV9	TRBJ2-1	.	TRBD2	TGTGCCAGCAGCGTAGAAGGAGGGGCTAGCGGGGCCAAATACAATGAGCAGTTCTTC	CASSVEGGASGAKYNEQFF
TRBV9	TRBJ2-7	.	TRBD2	TGTGCCAGCAGCGTACGGGGACTAGCGGCGTCAAGCTCCTACAATGAGCAGTACTTC	CASSVRGLAASSSYNEQYF
TRBV12-3/TRBV12-4	TRBJ2-2	.	.	TGTGCCAGCAGCCGTATAACCGGGACCGAACTCACCGGGGAGCTGTTTTTT	CASSRITGTELTGELFF
TRBV6-5	TRBJ1-2	.	.	TGTGCCAGCAGTCGGTCGGCTGTGGGACGGTTTGGCTACACCTTC	CASSRSAVGRFGYTF
TRBV29-1	TRBJ2-4	few	TRBD1	TGCAGCGTGGGACAGGGGGCTTCCAAAAACATTCAGTACTTC	CSVGQGASKNIQYF
TRBV10-3	TRBJ1-1	.	TRBD1	TGTGCCATCAGTGACCGCGACAGGGGCGACACTGAAGCTTTCTTT	CAISDRDRGDTEAFF